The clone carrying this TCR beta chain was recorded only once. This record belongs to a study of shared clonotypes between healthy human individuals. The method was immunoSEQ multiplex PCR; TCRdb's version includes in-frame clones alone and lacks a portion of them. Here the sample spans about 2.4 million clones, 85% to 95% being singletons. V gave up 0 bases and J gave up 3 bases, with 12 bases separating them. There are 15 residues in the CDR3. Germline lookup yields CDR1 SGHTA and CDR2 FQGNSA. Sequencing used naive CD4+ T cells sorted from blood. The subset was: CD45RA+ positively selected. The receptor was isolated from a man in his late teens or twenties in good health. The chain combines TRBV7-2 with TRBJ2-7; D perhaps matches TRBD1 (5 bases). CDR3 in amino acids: CASSLAPGLNYEQYF. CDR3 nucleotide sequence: TGTGCCAGCAGCTTAGCGCCAGGGTTAAACTACGAGCAGTACTTC.